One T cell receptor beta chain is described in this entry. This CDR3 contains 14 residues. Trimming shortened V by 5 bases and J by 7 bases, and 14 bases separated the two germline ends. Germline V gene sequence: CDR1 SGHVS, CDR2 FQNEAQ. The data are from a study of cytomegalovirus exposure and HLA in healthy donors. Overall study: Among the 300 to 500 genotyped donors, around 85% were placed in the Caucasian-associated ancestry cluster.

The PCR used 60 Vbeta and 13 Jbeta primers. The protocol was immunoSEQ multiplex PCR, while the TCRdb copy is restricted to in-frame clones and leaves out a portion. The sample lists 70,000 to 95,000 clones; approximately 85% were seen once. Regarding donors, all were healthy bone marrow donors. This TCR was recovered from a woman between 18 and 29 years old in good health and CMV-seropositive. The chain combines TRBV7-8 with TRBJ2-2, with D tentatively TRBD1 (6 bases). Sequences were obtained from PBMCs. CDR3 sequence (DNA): TGTGCCAGCAGCATTAGAACAGGGATCGGGGAGCTGTTTTTT. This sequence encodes CASSIRTGIGELFF.